In its sample, the clone carrying this T cell receptor (beta chain) was seen a few times. Its matching antigen is unknown. The CDR3 is made up of 13 amino acids. In germline, CDR1 is DFQATT, CDR2 SNEGSKA (reference sequence). V lost 4 bases and J 0 bases, leaving 10 bases between the germline ends. The source of the sample is a study of type 1 regulatory T cells. For the study at large: T-allo10 is an in vitro-generated, Tr1-enriched CD4 T cell product specific for alloantigen. Findings of the study overall: Compared with non-Tr1 cells, Tr1 cells showed a narrower TCR repertoire.

Via MiXCR, TCRdb re-called the reads, giving one row per CDR3 protein. This table has some 71,000 distinct CDR3 sequences, about a fifth appearing once. Sequencing was carried out using cultured type 1 regulatory T (Tr1) cells, either the whole culture or a sorted fraction (not recorded which). This receptor was obtained from a human donor in good health. The V and J genes are TRBV20-1 and TRBJ2-7, with a possible D match to TRBD1 (6 bases). The DNA for the CDR3 is TGCAGTGCTACCGGGGACACCTCCTACGAGCAGTACTTC. As protein: CSATGDTSYEQYF.